Described below is a single T cell receptor beta chain sequence and its context. This entry is derived from a study of blood T cell repertoires in COVID-19. In the study overall: From the United States, Italy and Spain came samples of acute and convalescent COVID-19. T cells, B-cell-depleted T cells, or PBMCs provided the cDNA or gDNA that served as material.

In the authors' methods: How many nucleated cells were present was estimated from reference gene primer amplification. TCRdb keeps only in-frame clones here, not all; method: immunoSEQ multiplex PCR. That table supplies the V and J calls and clone size; D and trimming were determined from the DNA. The data show fewer than 110,000 clones, roughly 88% seen once. Germline CDR1 reads MNHEY; CDR2 reads SMNVEV (reference sequence). V lost 5 bases to trimming and J lost 0 bases, with 10 bases between them. There are 15 residues in the CDR3. This clonotype was obtained from a man over 45 with active or convalescent COVID-19. The genes are TRBV27 and TRBJ2-2, with D perhaps TRBD1 (7 bases). The sequenced sample consisted of peripheral blood. The CDR3 sequence: CASSRGTANTGELFF. CDR3 coding DNA: TGTGCCAGCAGTCGGGGGACAGCGAACACCGGGGAGCTGTTTTTT.